Listed below are T cell receptor beta chains from one sample, sequenced in a study of beta chain features in type 1 diabetes. The table came from immunoSEQ multiplex PCR; TCRdb's copy has only in-frame clones and leaves some out. The repertoire holds nearly 350,000 clones, with around 9.3% as singletons. Source material: central memory CD4+ T cells from blood. The source is a man aged 25-45 years with type 1 diabetes. Both conserved end residues are part of each CDR3. The order of the fields is V gene, clone size, D gene, J gene, CDR3 protein, CDR3 DNA. A D gene is named only where the DNA matches it firmly. Clone size is given for some rows only: seen once, a few or many times, or a class if the clone is expanded.

>TRBV29-1|-|TRBD1|TRBJ1-1
CSVDRGRNTEAFF
TGCAGCGTAGACAGGGGGCGGAACACTGAAGCTTTCTTT
>TRBV27|-|TRBD2|TRBJ2-7
CASGTNYEQYF
TGTGCCAGCGGGACTAACTACGAGCAGTACTTC
>TRBV30|-|-|TRBJ2-7
CAWSLTDTYEQYF
TGTGCCTGGAGTCTGACAGATACCTACGAGCAGTACTTC
>TRBV25-1|few|-|TRBJ2-3
CASRDARRTDTQYF
TGTGCCAGCAGGGACGCTAGACGCACAGATACGCAGTATTTT
>TRBV2|-|-|TRBJ1-5
CASSAPNSNQPQHF
TGTGCCAGCAGTGCCCCCAATAGCAATCAGCCCCAGCATTTT
>TRBV14|few|-|TRBJ2-2
CASSQNTGTANTGELFF
TGTGCCAGCAGCCAAAATACCGGGACGGCGAACACCGGGGAGCTGTTTTTT
>TRBV5-6|few|-|TRBJ2-7
CASSQTGEQYF
TGTGCCAGCAGTCAGACGGGAGAGCAGTACTTC
>TRBV4-1|-|-|TRBJ2-3
CASSQGWGGPSTDTQYF
TGCGCCAGCAGCCAAGGGTGGGGGGGCCCTAGCACAGATACGCAGTATTTT
>TRBV7-9|-|-|TRBJ2-7
CASSLARTGTYEQYF
TGTGCCAGCAGCTTAGCGCGTACGGGAACCTACGAGCAGTACTTC
>TRBV30|few|-|TRBJ1-5
CAWSEPNPGGQPQHF
TGTGCCTGGAGTGAACCTAACCCCGGAGGTCAGCCCCAGCATTTT
>TRBV9|-|-|TRBJ2-3
CASSVVGGADTQYF
TGTGCCAGCAGCGTAGTAGGGGGGGCAGATACGCAGTATTTT
>TRBV18|-|TRBD1|TRBJ2-6
CASSPSVRTGFYSGANVLTF
TGTGCCAGCTCACCCTCGGTCCGGACAGGGTTCTACTCTGGGGCCAACGTCCTGACTTTC
>TRBV6-4|-|TRBD1|TRBJ2-5
CASSPTGDRAETQYF
TGTGCCAGCAGTCCCACAGGAGACAGGGCGGAGACCCAGTACTTC
>TRBV5-1|-|TRBD2|TRBJ2-3
CASSKTSGGLTDTQYF
TGCGCCAGCAGCAAGACTAGCGGGGGGCTCACAGATACGCAGTATTTT
>TRBV15|few|-|TRBJ2-7
CATSRDRDGSYEQYF
TGTGCCACCAGCAGAGATAGGGACGGCTCCTACGAGCAGTACTTC
>TRBV19|few|-|TRBJ1-5
CASRLGFEGPSNQPQHF
TGTGCCAGCCGATTAGGCTTCGAGGGGCCGTCGAATCAGCCCCAGCATTTT
>TRBV5-4|-|-|TRBJ2-7
CASSLRGIDEQYF
TGTGCCAGCAGCTTGCGGGGAATCGACGAGCAGTACTTC
>TRBV5-1|few|-|TRBJ1-1
CASSIWQNTEAFF
TGCGCCAGCAGTATTTGGCAGAACACTGAAGCTTTCTTT
>TRBV4-1|few|TRBD1|TRBJ1-6
CASSRDRGESPLHF
TGCGCCAGCAGCCGCGACAGGGGAGAATCACCCCTCCACTTT
>TRBV25-1|few|-|TRBJ1-3
CASSEGAFSGNTIYF
TGTGCCAGCAGTGAAGGAGCCTTCTCTGGAAACACCATATATTTT
>TRBV19|few|-|TRBJ2-1
CATKTGQWSEQFF
TGTGCCACTAAAACCGGACAGTGGAGTGAGCAGTTCTTC
>TRBV5-1|-|TRBD1|TRBJ2-7
CASSSTTGGGYEQYF
TGCGCCAGCAGCTCCACGACAGGGGGCGGTTACGAGCAGTACTTC
>TRBV19|-|TRBD2|TRBJ2-1
CASSRTSGDYNEQFF
TGTGCCAGTAGTAGGACTAGCGGGGATTACAATGAGCAGTTCTTC
>TRBV10-2|many|TRBD2|TRBJ2-3
CASRIAGAEADTQYF
TGCGCCAGCCGAATAGCGGGGGCAGAGGCAGATACGCAGTATTTT
>TRBV23-1|-|-|TRBJ2-7
CASSQSGHLSYEQYF
TGCGCCAGCAGTCAATCGGGACATCTCTCCTACGAGCAGTACTTC
>TRBV4-3|-|-|TRBJ2-2
CASSQDTARNTGELFF
TGCGCCAGCAGCCAAGATACAGCTAGGAACACCGGGGAGCTGTTTTTT
>TRBV7-2|-|TRBD2|TRBJ2-3
CASSLARAGTSTDTQYF
TGTGCCAGCAGCTTAGCCCGAGCGGGGACTAGCACAGATACGCAGTATTTT
>TRBV6-5|-|-|TRBJ1-5
CASRPTGTGNQPQHF
TGTGCCAGCAGGCCTACCGGGACCGGCAATCAGCCCCAGCATTTT
>TRBV6-5|-|TRBD1|TRBJ2-7
CASRDRGVSYEQYF
TGTGCCAGCAGAGACAGGGGCGTCTCATACGAGCAGTACTTC
>TRBV28|-|TRBD2|TRBJ2-3
CASPPGGAGRKAGKDTQYF
TGTGCCAGCCCCCCAGGAGGCGCAGGGAGAAAAGCGGGGAAAGATACGCAGTATTTT
>TRBV18|few|TRBD1|TRBJ2-7
CASSPGTGTIYEQYF
TGTGCCAGCTCACCTGGGACAGGGACGATCTACGAGCAGTACTTC
>TRBV27|few|-|TRBJ1-6
CASSGGMGNSPLHF
TGTGCCAGCAGTGGGGGCATGGGTAATTCACCCCTCCACTTT
>TRBV5-1|-|-|TRBJ1-2
CASSLGNTENYGYTF
TGCGCCAGCAGCTTGGGGAATACAGAGAACTATGGCTACACCTTC
>TRBV30|-|TRBD1|TRBJ1-1
CAWQQGLTTEAFF
TGTGCCTGGCAACAGGGGTTGACCACTGAAGCTTTCTTT
>TRBV6-5|-|-|TRBJ2-2
CASRKTTGELFF
TGTGCCAGCAGGAAGACAACCGGGGAGCTGTTTTTT
>TRBV7-2|few|-|TRBJ1-1
CASSLKVRDINEAFF
TGTGCCAGCAGCCTCAAAGTCCGGGATATTAATGAAGCTTTCTTT
>TRBV5-1|-|-|TRBJ1-4
CASSLNTENEKLFF
TGCGCCAGCAGCTTGAACACTGAAAATGAAAAACTGTTTTTT
>TRBV6-1|few|-|TRBJ2-3
CASTEGGRRTDTQYF
TGTGCCAGCACTGAGGGGGGGCGGCGCACAGATACGCAGTATTTT
>TRBV9|-|-|TRBJ1-4
CASSVTQGGEKLFF
TGTGCCAGCAGCGTCACCCAGGGCGGTGAAAAACTGTTTTTT
>TRBV5-8|few|TRBD2|TRBJ2-3
CASSFRPSGGTDTQYF
TGTGCCAGCAGCTTTAGGCCTAGCGGTGGCACAGATACGCAGTATTTT
>TRBV29-1|few|-|TRBJ2-3
CSVKTDSLATQYF
TGCAGCGTTAAAACGGACAGTCTGGCTACGCAGTATTTT
>TRBV30|-|TRBD2|TRBJ2-7
CAWSHGLAGAEQYF
TGTGCCTGGAGTCATGGACTAGCGGGGGCCGAGCAGTACTTC
>TRBV29-1|-|-|TRBJ2-5
CSVEETDRETQYF
TGCAGCGTTGAAGAGACAGATAGGGAGACCCAGTACTTC
>TRBV5-6|few|-|TRBJ2-7
CASSTSREQYF
TGTGCCAGCAGCACTTCCCGGGAGCAGTACTTC
>TRBV6-6|few|-|TRBJ2-6
CASSSLQGLANVLTF
TGTGCCAGCAGCTCATTGCAGGGTTTGGCCAACGTCCTGACTTTC
>TRBV11-2|-|-|TRBJ1-6
CASSLDRWDRPHF
TGTGCCAGCAGCTTAGATCGCTGGGATCGGCCCCACTTT
>TRBV28|few|TRBD1|TRBJ1-1
CASSFLNRGEAFF
TGTGCCAGCAGTTTCTTAAACAGGGGTGAAGCTTTCTTT
>TRBV25-1|few|-|TRBJ1-1
CASSSGQNKNTEAFF
TGTGCCAGCAGTTCAGGACAGAACAAGAACACTGAAGCTTTCTTT
>TRBV28|-|TRBD1|TRBJ2-5
CASRLTGGQETQYF
TGTGCCAGCAGACTCACAGGGGGCCAAGAGACCCAGTACTTC
>TRBV5-6|-|TRBD2|TRBJ2-7
CASSWTGTSNDEQYF
TGTGCCAGCAGCTGGACCGGGACTAGTAATGACGAGCAGTACTTC